These T cell receptor beta chains were read from a single sample in a study of monozygotic twins with inflammatory bowel disease. TCRdb reworked the 5' RACE reads into one entry per CDR3 protein, no DNA. The sample table includes fewer than 550,000 distinct CDR3 sequences. Input material: blood. The receptors shown here come from a human donor with ulcerative colitis or Crohn's disease, or a healthy co-twin of an affected twin (not recorded which). Each CDR3 is given with its conserved first and last residue.

cdr3_length,j_call,v_call,cdr3_aa
13,TRBJ2-2,TRBV20-1,CSAIRGNTGELFF
17,TRBJ2-1,TRBV2,CASSARGGRGGPNEQFF
14,TRBJ1-1,TRBV6-2/TRBV6-3,CASSYAAGNTEAFF
17,TRBJ2-7,TRBV7-2,CASSLLGSGRLTYEQYF
15,TRBJ1-1,TRBV10-3,CAIKLGGEGGTEAFF
14,TRBJ2-3,TRBV7-9,CASSLSLPTDTQYF
16,TRBJ2-5,TRBV11-2,CASSLNSGGLQETQYF
14,TRBJ2-1,TRBV5-1,CASSTMDSGGEQFF
13,TRBJ2-7,TRBV28,CASSRLLTYEQYF
16,TRBJ2-2,TRBV4-3,CASSQALAGVNGELFF
13,TRBJ2-3,TRBV7-2,CASSLELPDTQYF
19,TRBJ2-5,TRBV3-1,CASSQVRDTSGERSETQYF
14,TRBJ2-1,TRBV12-3/TRBV12-4,CASSPGEFLNEQFF
14,TRBJ2-2,TRBV5-1,CASSLDRGTGELFF
15,TRBJ2-2,TRBV27,CASSLFPALGRELFF
13,TRBJ1-4,TRBV5-6,CASSLVGGEKLFF
12,TRBJ2-1,TRBV9,CASFEPYNEQFF
19,TRBJ2-1,TRBV5-1,CASSLASLGPRYDYNEQFF
12,TRBJ2-5,TRBV20-1,CSDGRHQETQYF
14,TRBJ1-4,TRBV5-1,CASSTGQGVEKLFF
14,TRBJ2-7,TRBV3-1,CASSQGTLGYEQYF
18,TRBJ2-7,TRBV10-3,CAIRDHGLGGSSSYEQYF
13,TRBJ1-5,TRBV7-9,CASSRTDEPAQHF
15,TRBJ2-1,TRBV7-3,CASSPLVGGYNEQFF